Listed below are T cell receptor beta chains from one sample, sequenced in a study of beta chain features in type 1 diabetes. Assay used: immunoSEQ multiplex PCR; TCRdb lists only in-frame clones, some missing. The sample includes under 50,000 clones, roughly 70% seen only once; the top ten take 2% to 2.5%. The sample comprised Tregs from blood. All receptors come from a woman between 18 and 30 years old with type 1 diabetes. Both conserved end residues are part of each CDR3. Fields, in order: V gene, J gene, CDR3 protein.

v_call: TRBV2
j_call: TRBJ2-1
cdr3_aa: CASSYLWRPNEQFF

v_call: TRBV7-2
j_call: TRBJ1-3
cdr3_aa: CASSSGAYIGNTIYF

v_call: TRBV30
j_call: TRBJ2-1
cdr3_aa: CAWATGQVEQFF

v_call: TRBV5-4
j_call: TRBJ2-3
cdr3_aa: CASSQEAGRTDTQYF

v_call: TRBV29-1
j_call: TRBJ2-7
cdr3_aa: CSVAYQGVPYEQYF

v_call: TRBV5-4
j_call: TRBJ1-2
cdr3_aa: CASSLEGIYGYTF

v_call: TRBV21-1
j_call: TRBJ2-3
cdr3_aa: CASSKEGQSTDTQYF

v_call: TRBV5-1
j_call: TRBJ2-1
cdr3_aa: CASSFRAGAYNEQFF

v_call: TRBV6-4
j_call: TRBJ2-7
cdr3_aa: CASSDWSGKNSYEQYF

v_call: TRBV5-1
j_call: TRBJ2-2
cdr3_aa: CASSFRGGANTGELFF

v_call: TRBV6-5
j_call: TRBJ2-3
cdr3_aa: CASSPLADSTDTQYF

v_call: TRBV5-1
j_call: TRBJ2-7
cdr3_aa: CASSLAMKSEQYF

v_call: TRBV28
j_call: TRBJ2-5
cdr3_aa: CASSFPGQGVETQYF

v_call: TRBV5-8
j_call: TRBJ2-3
cdr3_aa: CASTQFYRGSDTQYF

v_call: TRBV7-6
j_call: TRBJ2-5
cdr3_aa: CASSAGAQETQYF

v_call: TRBV6-6
j_call: TRBJ1-1
cdr3_aa: CASNDRLTEAFF

v_call: TRBV6-5
j_call: TRBJ1-2
cdr3_aa: CASSYWTGNGYTF

v_call: TRBV5-1
j_call: TRBJ2-1
cdr3_aa: CASSPDRGVYNEQFF

v_call: TRBV15
j_call: TRBJ2-7
cdr3_aa: CATSRAGLAYEQYF

v_call: TRBV4-1
j_call: TRBJ1-1
cdr3_aa: CASTFFWQAPITTEAFF

v_call: TRBV6-6
j_call: TRBJ1-1
cdr3_aa: CASSIQGGAKAFF

v_call: TRBV11-1
j_call: TRBJ2-1
cdr3_aa: CASSKGTSGSNEQFF

v_call: TRBV18
j_call: TRBJ2-7
cdr3_aa: CASSPPLTSGSHSYEQYF

v_call: TRBV6-5
j_call: TRBJ1-1
cdr3_aa: CASSSFRGQFRTEAFF

v_call: TRBV16
j_call: TRBJ1-6
cdr3_aa: CASSGSTGANSPLHF

v_call: TRBV4-3
j_call: TRBJ1-4
cdr3_aa: CASSQIWTGNEKLFF

v_call: TRBV2
j_call: TRBJ2-7
cdr3_aa: CASSWTGRKYEQYF

v_call: TRBV10-3
j_call: TRBJ1-2
cdr3_aa: CAIRSAGQVNGYTF

v_call: TRBV18
j_call: TRBJ2-1
cdr3_aa: CASSPLTSGEQFF

v_call: TRBV7-2
j_call: TRBJ1-4
cdr3_aa: CASSSSGSAEKLFF

v_call: TRBV5-6
j_call: TRBJ2-5
cdr3_aa: CASSLYRGNGETQYF

v_call: TRBV30
j_call: TRBJ1-4
cdr3_aa: CAWSPDNEKLFF

v_call: TRBV11-3
j_call: TRBJ2-7
cdr3_aa: CASSLEGQGIYEQYF

v_call: TRBV9
j_call: TRBJ2-1
cdr3_aa: CASSVDPAGVKNEQFF

v_call: TRBV10-3
j_call: TRBJ2-7
cdr3_aa: CAISEPTSGRSWEQYF

v_call: TRBV4-1
j_call: TRBJ2-3
cdr3_aa: CASSQMSLGDTQYF

v_call: TRBV6-5
j_call: TRBJ2-5
cdr3_aa: CASLALARKETQYF

v_call: TRBV11-3
j_call: TRBJ2-5
cdr3_aa: CASSPRGGLEQYF

v_call: TRBV11-2
j_call: TRBJ2-7
cdr3_aa: CASSLGQGGYEQYF

v_call: TRBV7-8
j_call: TRBJ2-1
cdr3_aa: CASSMGLAGVGEQFF

v_call: TRBV5-1
j_call: TRBJ2-1
cdr3_aa: CASSLGGIYNEQFF

v_call: TRBV28
j_call: TRBJ2-3
cdr3_aa: CASRQVGVNTQYF

v_call: TRBV5-8
j_call: TRBJ1-1
cdr3_aa: CASSLLGGNTEAFF

v_call: TRBV5-1
j_call: TRBJ1-2
cdr3_aa: CASRFEDTYGYTF

v_call: TRBV7-6
j_call: TRBJ2-7
cdr3_aa: CASSLGGQLSYEQYF

v_call: TRBV5-1
j_call: TRBJ2-2
cdr3_aa: CASYGTSGRSGELFF

v_call: TRBV19
j_call: TRBJ1-2
cdr3_aa: CASSTPGTGDYGYTF

v_call: TRBV4-3
j_call: TRBJ2-7
cdr3_aa: CASSLIGTYEQYF

v_call: TRBV28
j_call: TRBJ2-2
cdr3_aa: CASSPTRKTGELFF

v_call: TRBV18
j_call: TRBJ1-1
cdr3_aa: CASSPRKAASMNTEAFF

v_call: TRBV5-1
j_call: TRBJ2-1
cdr3_aa: CASSLTGTSAFTSDEQFF

v_call: TRBV7-2
j_call: TRBJ1-2
cdr3_aa: CASSLGQVNYGYTF